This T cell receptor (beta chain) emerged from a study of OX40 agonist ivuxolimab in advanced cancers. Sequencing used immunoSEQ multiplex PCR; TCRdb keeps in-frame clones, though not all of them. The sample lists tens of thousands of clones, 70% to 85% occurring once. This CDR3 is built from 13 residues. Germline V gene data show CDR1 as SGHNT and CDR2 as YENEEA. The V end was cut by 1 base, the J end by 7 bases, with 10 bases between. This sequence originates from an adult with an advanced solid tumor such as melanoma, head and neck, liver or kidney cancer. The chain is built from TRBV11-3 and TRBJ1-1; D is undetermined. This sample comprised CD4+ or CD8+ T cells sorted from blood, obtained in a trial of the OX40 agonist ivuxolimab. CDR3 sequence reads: CASSLGTSFEAFF. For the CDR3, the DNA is TGTGCCAGCAGCTTAGGCACAAGTTTTGAAGCTTTCTTT.